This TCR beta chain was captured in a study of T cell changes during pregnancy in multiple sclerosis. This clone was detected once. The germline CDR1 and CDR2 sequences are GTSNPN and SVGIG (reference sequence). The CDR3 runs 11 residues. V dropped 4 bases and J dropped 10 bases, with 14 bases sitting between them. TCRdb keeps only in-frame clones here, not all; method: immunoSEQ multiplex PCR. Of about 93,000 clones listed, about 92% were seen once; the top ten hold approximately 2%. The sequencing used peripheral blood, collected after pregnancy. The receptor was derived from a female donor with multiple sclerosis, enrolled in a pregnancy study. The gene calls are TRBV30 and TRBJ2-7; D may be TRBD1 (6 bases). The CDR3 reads CAWKSRGPQYF. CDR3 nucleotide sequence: TGTGCCTGGAAATCCAGGGGACCCCAGTACTTC.